One T cell receptor (beta chain) is described in this entry. This record comes from a study of shared T cell receptors in the human thymus. CDR1 is SGHAT, CDR2 FQNNGV, per germline. This CDR3 spans 16 amino acids. V lost 4 bases to trimming and J lost 0 bases; unmatched junction nucleotides: 6. Sequencing was performed with immunoSEQ multiplex PCR; in TCRdb, only in-frame clones are kept and a portion is missing. This table holds about 710,000 clones, around 87% found once. These same records also appear under a second study, on human thymus T cells. From that paper: The thymus was resected at corrective cardiac surgery.

The sample was thymocytes. This sequence originates from a boy under three years old with a congenital heart defect. The V and J genes are TRBV11-2 and TRBJ2-1, with TRBD2 identical over 7 bases. DNA of the CDR3: TGTGCCAGCAGCTCCTCTAGCGGAATCTCCTACAATGAGCAGTTCTTC. Its protein product is CASSSSSGISYNEQFF.